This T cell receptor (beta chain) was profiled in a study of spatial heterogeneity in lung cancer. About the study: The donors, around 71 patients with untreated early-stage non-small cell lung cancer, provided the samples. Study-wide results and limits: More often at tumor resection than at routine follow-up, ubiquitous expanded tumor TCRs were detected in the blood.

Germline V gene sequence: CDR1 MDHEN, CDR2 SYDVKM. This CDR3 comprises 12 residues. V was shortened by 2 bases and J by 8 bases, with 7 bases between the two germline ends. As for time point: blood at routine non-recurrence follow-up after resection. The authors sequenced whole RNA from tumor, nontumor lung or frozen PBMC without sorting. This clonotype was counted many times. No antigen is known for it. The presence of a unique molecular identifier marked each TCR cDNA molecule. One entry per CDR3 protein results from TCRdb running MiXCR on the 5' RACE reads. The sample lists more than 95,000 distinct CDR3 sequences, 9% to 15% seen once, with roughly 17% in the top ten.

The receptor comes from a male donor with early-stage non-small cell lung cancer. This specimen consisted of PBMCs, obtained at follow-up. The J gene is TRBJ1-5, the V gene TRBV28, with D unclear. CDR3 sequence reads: CASSLRREPQHF. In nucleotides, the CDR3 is TGTGCCAGCAGTTTAAGGAGGGAGCCCCAGCATTTT.